The next 28 T cell receptor beta chains were all read from a single sample in a study of cytomegalovirus exposure and HLA in healthy donors. PCR employed 60 Vbeta and 13 Jbeta primers. The table came from immunoSEQ multiplex PCR; TCRdb's copy has only in-frame clones and leaves some out. The table lists more than 90,000 clones, 65% to 75% of them singletons, with 4% to 5.5% in the top ten. The sequencing input was PBMCs. These receptors all stem from a man younger than 40 in good health and CMV-seropositive.

V usage is TRBV11-2 and J usage is TRBJ2-7; 8 nucleotides agree with TRBD1. Germline V CDR1 and CDR2: SGHAT, FQNNGV. The length of the CDR3 is 15 residues. The V segment lost 3 bases and the J segment 2 bases; nucleotides outside the gene matches: 6. CDR3 in DNA: TGTGCCAGCAGCTTGACGTGGGACAGGACCTACGAGCAGTACTTC. Translated: CASSLTWDRTYEQYF. Full variable domain (rest looked up from reference TRBV11-2 and TRBJ2-7): EAGVAQSPRYKIIEKRQSVAFWCNPISGHATLYWYQQILGQGPKLLIQFQNNGVVDDSQLPKDRFSAERLKGVDSTLKIQPAKLEDSAVYLCASSLTWDRTYEQYFGPGTRLTVT.

V gene TRBV7-3 combines with J gene TRBJ1-1; 7 bases fit TRBD1. This CDR3 region has 16 residues. Trimming removed 5 bases from V and 4 bases from J; junction bases left unmatched: 13. Per the germline V gene, CDR1 is SGHTA and CDR2 is FQGTGA. In DNA form, the CDR3 reads TGTGCCAGCAGCCCCAGGGGGGCGGGGTCTGGCACTGAAGCTTTCTTT. This translates into CASSPRGAGSGTEAFF.

This rearrangement joins TRBV27 to TRBJ1-4, with 9 bases lining up with TRBD1. CDR1 and CDR2 (germline): MNHEY, SMNVEV (reference sequence). V dropped 5 bases and J dropped 7; count of bases not matched to a gene: 8. The CDR3 loop spans 15 amino acids. Here the CDR3 DNA reads TGTGCCAGCAGTCCGCGACGGGACAGGGTTGAAAAACTGTTTTTT. Protein: CASSPRRDRVEKLFF.

This chain links TRBV19 with TRBJ2-4; maybe TRBD1 (5 bases). The CDR3 runs 13 residues. The V gene lost 5 bases and the J gene lost 8 bases, with 13 bases spanning the gap. Looked up from germline, CDR1 is LNHDA and CDR2 is SQIVND (reference sequence). The CDR3 DNA sequence: TGTGCCAGTAGTCAACAGGTTGGGGACATTCAGTACTTC. This sequence encodes CASSQQVGDIQYF.

The chain carries TRBV4-1 and TRBJ1-2; D unclear. This CDR3 comprises 14 residues. The V gene lost 1 base and the J gene lost 6 bases, with 12 bases spanning the gap. Per the germline V gene, CDR1 is MGHRA and CDR2 is YSYEKL. CDR3 residues: CASSQGRTANGYTF. In nucleotides, the CDR3 is TGCGCCAGCAGCCAAGGTCGGACTGCCAATGGCTACACCTTC.

The chain recombines TRBV5-1 with TRBJ2-7, with D unclear. The germline gives CDR1 SGHRS, CDR2 YFSETQ. The V end was cut by 4 bases, the J end by 0 bases, with 5 bases between. This CDR3 contains 12 residues. CDR3 region: CASSLNSYEQYF. The CDR3 bases are TGCGCCAGCAGCCTTAACTCCTACGAGCAGTACTTC. Filled out from reference TRBV5-1 and TRBJ2-7, the complete variable domain reads KAGVTQTPRYLIKTRGQQVTLSCSPISGHRSVSWYQQTPGQGLQFLFEYFSETQRNKGNFPGRFSGRQFSNSRSEMNVSTLELGDSALYLCASSLNSYEQYFGPGTRLTVT.

This chain links TRBV13 with TRBJ2-5; 9 bases line up with TRBD2. This CDR3 region has 18 residues. Germline V lookup: CDR1 PRHDT, CDR2 FYEKMQ (reference sequence). The junction had 16 bases not matched to a gene; V was cut back by 5 bases and J by 3 bases. This CDR3 reads CASSHGGGGAGIKETQYF. CDR3 nucleotides: TGTGCCAGCAGCCACGGCGGCGGGGGGGCGGGTATAAAAGAGACCCAGTACTTC.

This clone appeared many times. This chain connects TRBV27 to TRBJ2-1; 10 bases are shared with TRBD1. V lost 3 bases and J lost 2; bases outside the gene matches: 4. The CDR3 runs to 16 residues. CDR1 is MNHEY and CDR2 is SMNVEV in the germline V gene (reference sequence). DNA of the CDR3: TGTGCCAGCAGTTTTCTTGGACAGGGGGCCTACAATGAGCAGTTCTTC. Amino acid sequence: CASSFLGQGAYNEQFF.

The V and J genes are TRBV5-4 and TRBJ1-2, with 11 nucleotides matching TRBD1. This CDR3 spans 15 amino acids. CDR1 SGHNT and CDR2 YYREEE come from the germline V gene (reference sequence). The junction had 6 bases not matched to a gene; V was cut back by 4 bases and J by 4 bases. This CDR3 reads CASSPWTGGVYGYTF. The CDR3 DNA reads TGTGCCAGCAGCCCTTGGACAGGGGGCGTCTATGGCTACACCTTC.

The chain combines TRBV4-3 with TRBJ2-3, with 11 bases matching TRBD2. The CDR3 runs to 16 residues. Germline trimming cut 4 bases from V and 3 bases from J; bases unmatched to any gene: 6. Germline-derived CDR1 and CDR2 are LGHNA and YSLEER. The CDR3 nucleotides read TGCGCCAGCAGCCTCCTGACTAGCGGGGTGACAGATACGCAGTATTTT. Protein: CASSLLTSGVTDTQYF.

The chain carries TRBV9 and TRBJ1-1; possible D gene TRBD1, 5 bases. This CDR3 has 15 residues. The germline V and J ends were trimmed by 0 bases and 2 bases, with 11 bases remaining between them. In germline, CDR1 is SGDLS, CDR2 YYNGEE. DNA for the CDR3: TGTGCCAGCAGCGTAGGATCTGGGACTAACACTGAAGCTTTCTTT. As protein: CASSVGSGTNTEAFF.

V usage is TRBV27 and J usage is TRBJ2-5; 7 nucleotides line up with TRBD1. The DNA end is more similar to TRBJ2-7, so the J call may be wrong. Germline CDR1 and CDR2: MNHEY and SMNVEV (reference sequence). The CDR3 contains 14 residues. The CDR3 here is CASSLGDRAYEQYF. Written as DNA, the CDR3 is TGTGCCAGCAGTTTAGGCGACAGGGCCTACGAGCAGTACTTC.

This chain uses TRBV6-1 with TRBJ1-2; weak D call: TRBD1 (6 bases). This CDR3 has 15 amino acids. V lost 5 bases to trimming and J lost 4 bases, with 17 bases between them. Germline V gene data show CDR1 as MNHNS and CDR2 as SASEGT. The CDR3 nucleotides are TGTGCCAGCAGTCCTCACGGGGGGGCCGGCTATGGCTACACCTTC. Translation gives CASSPHGGAGYGYTF.

This clone was counted once. The chain combines TRBV2 with TRBJ2-7; TRBD1 agrees at 8 bases. V lost 5 bases to trimming and J lost 0 bases; unmatched junction nucleotides: 6. Germline CDR1 and CDR2: SNHLY and FYNNEI. The CDR3 consists of 15 residues. DNA for the CDR3: TGTGCCAGCAGTCCTGACAGGGGACGCTCCTACGAGCAGTACTTC. Encoded protein: CASSPDRGRSYEQYF. The whole variable domain, remainder taken from reference TRBV2 and TRBJ2-7, is EPEVTQTPSHQVTQMGQEVILRCVPISNHLYFYWYRQILGQKVEFLVSFYNNEISEKSEIFDDQFSVERPDGSNFTLKIRSTKLEDSAMYFCASSPDRGRSYEQYFGPGTRLTVT.

This clone showed up just once. The CDR3 DNA sequence: TGTGCCAGCAGCTACCGAACAGGGGTGAGGACAGATACGCAGTATTTT. This encodes CASSYRTGVRTDTQYF. The chain has TRBV5-5 and TRBJ2-3; TRBD1 agrees at 7 bases. V was pared by 3 bases and J by 3 bases, with 10 bases of the junction left unmatched. Germline V CDR1 and CDR2: SGHKS, YYEKEE (reference sequence). CDR3 length equals 16 residues.

The V and J genes are TRBV7-2 and TRBJ2-2, with TRBD2 matching over 8 bases. The CDR3 sequence is 15 residues long. Germline loops: CDR1 SGHTA, CDR2 FQGNSA. V lost 6 bases and J lost 4; bases outside the gene matches: 7. For the CDR3, the DNA is TGTGCCAGCAGTCAGGGACTAGTGGGCACCGGGGAGCTGTTTTTT. Amino acids: CASSQGLVGTGELFF. The full variable domain, its missing parts supplied by reference TRBV7-2 and TRBJ2-2, is GAGVSQSPSNKVTEKGKDVELRCDPISGHTALYWYRQSLGQGLEFLIYFQGNSAPDKSGLPSDRFSAERTGGSVSTLTIQRTQQEDSAVYLCASSQGLVGTGELFFGEGSRLTVL.

The rearrangement uses TRBV7-3 and TRBJ2-3; TRBD2 might be the D (5 bases). CDR1 SGHTA and CDR2 FQGTGA come from the germline V gene. The length of the CDR3 is 16 residues. Trimming stripped 5 bases from V and 5 bases from J, with 20 bases between. CDR3 DNA: TGTGCCAGCAGCATGAACGGCGGGCTCGTTGGAGATACGCAGTATTTT. Amino acid sequence: CASSMNGGLVGDTQYF.

The V call is TRBV4-1, the J call TRBJ2-7, with D tentatively TRBD1 (5 bases). Trimming shortened V by 1 base and J by 6 bases, and 13 bases separated the two germline ends. The germline CDR1 and CDR2 sequences are MGHRA and YSYEKL. The CDR3 is made up of 14 amino acids. The CDR3 DNA is TGCGCCAGCAGCCAAGGGGGCCCCGCGAGCGAGCAGTACTTC. It yields the protein CASSQGGPASEQYF.

This rearrangement joins TRBV7-6 to TRBJ2-3, with TRBD2 as a possible D gene (6 bases). Trimming shortened V by 5 bases and J by 6 bases, and 12 bases separated the two germline ends. Germline CDR1 SGHVS, CDR2 FNYEAQ. This CDR3 comprises 13 residues. The CDR3 loop is CASSPSRGDTQYF. The CDR3 DNA sequence: TGTGCCAGCAGCCCCTCTCGGGGGGATACGCAGTATTTT.

This chain links TRBV5-1 with TRBJ2-6; perhaps TRBD1 as D (5 bases). The CDR3 totals 15 residues. CDR1 is SGHRS and CDR2 is YFSETQ in the germline V gene. V lost 3 bases and J lost 0, with 7 bases in between. CDR3 amino acids: CASSSGPSGANVLTF. DNA of the CDR3: TGCGCCAGCAGCTCAGGGCCCTCTGGGGCCAACGTCCTGACTTTC.

The rearrangement uses TRBV2 and TRBJ2-7, with TRBD1 matching over 8 bases. Losses at the gene ends were 1 base for V and 2 bases for J; bases not matched to a gene: 1. Germline-derived CDR1 and CDR2 are SNHLY and FYNNEI. The CDR3 is made up of 14 amino acids. The CDR3 sequence: CASSEGTGPYEQYF. The CDR3 DNA reads as TGTGCCAGCAGTGAAGGGACAGGGCCCTACGAGCAGTACTTC.

Written as DNA, the CDR3 is TGTGCCAGCTCACCAGGTGTGACCGGGACAGGGGATCGGAGTGGCTACACCTTC. Protein product: CASSPGVTGTGDRSGYTF. The chain recombines TRBV18 with TRBJ1-2; 10 bases fit TRBD1. Germline V CDR1 and CDR2: KGHSH, LQKENI. Losses at the gene ends were 2 bases for V and 7 bases for J; bases not matched to a gene: 16. This CDR3 is 18 amino acids long.

The genes are TRBV19 and TRBJ1-5, with D perhaps TRBD1 (5 bases). Trimming took off 7 bases at V and 5 bases at J, with 15 bases between the two ends. Per germline, CDR1 LNHDA and CDR2 SQIVND (reference sequence). This CDR3 comprises 14 residues. The CDR3 loop is CASTSGRDDQPQHF. Here the CDR3 DNA reads TGTGCCAGTACCTCCGGCAGGGATGATCAGCCCCAGCATTTT.

This chain uses TRBV2 with TRBJ2-3, with TRBD1 identical over 8 bases. The CDR3 loop spans 14 amino acids. Trimming at V came to 4 bases and at J to 0 bases, leaving 0 bases not matched to a gene. Germline CDR1 is SNHLY and CDR2 is FYNNEI. CDR3 in DNA: TGTGCCAGCAGTGGGACAGGGAGCACAGATACGCAGTATTTT. It is translated as CASSGTGSTDTQYF.

This clone was seen a single time. The chain has TRBV7-2 and TRBJ1-2; D is undetermined. Trimming cost V 5 bases and J 5 bases, with 18 bases left between them. CDR3 length equals 15 residues. From germline, CDR1 is SGHTA and CDR2 FQGNSA. In nucleotides, the CDR3 is TGTGCCAGCAGCGTTTCCCCCAGGCCTACTTATGGCTACACCTTC. It codes for CASSVSPRPTYGYTF.

The J gene is TRBJ1-3, the V gene TRBV4-2; no reliable D call. The V end lost 1 base, the J end lost 0 bases, and 7 bases lay between the germline ends. CDR1 LGHNA and CDR2 YNFKEQ come from the germline V gene. This CDR3 is built from 15 residues. CDR3 loop: CASSQVQYSGNTIYF. DNA of the CDR3: TGTGCCAGCAGCCAAGTACAGTACTCTGGAAACACCATATATTTT.

The V call is TRBV14, the J call TRBJ2-3; D might be TRBD1 (5 bases). Trimming removed 2 bases at V and 3 bases at J, with 12 bases between. CDR1 SGHDN and CDR2 FVKESK come from the germline V gene. This CDR3 is built from 15 residues. CDR3 sequence reads: CASSQFRGRTDTQYF. CDR3 nucleotides: TGTGCCAGCAGCCAATTTAGGGGAAGGACAGATACGCAGTATTTT.

The chain uses TRBV7-2 and TRBJ2-7, with 8 nucleotides matching TRBD2. Germline CDR1 reads SGHTA; CDR2 reads FQGNSA. V lost 2 bases and J lost 2; bases outside the gene matches: 2. The length of the CDR3 is 14 residues. The DNA for the CDR3 is TGTGCCAGCAGCTTAACTAGCGGAGCCTACGAGCAGTACTTC. Amino acid sequence: CASSLTSGAYEQYF.